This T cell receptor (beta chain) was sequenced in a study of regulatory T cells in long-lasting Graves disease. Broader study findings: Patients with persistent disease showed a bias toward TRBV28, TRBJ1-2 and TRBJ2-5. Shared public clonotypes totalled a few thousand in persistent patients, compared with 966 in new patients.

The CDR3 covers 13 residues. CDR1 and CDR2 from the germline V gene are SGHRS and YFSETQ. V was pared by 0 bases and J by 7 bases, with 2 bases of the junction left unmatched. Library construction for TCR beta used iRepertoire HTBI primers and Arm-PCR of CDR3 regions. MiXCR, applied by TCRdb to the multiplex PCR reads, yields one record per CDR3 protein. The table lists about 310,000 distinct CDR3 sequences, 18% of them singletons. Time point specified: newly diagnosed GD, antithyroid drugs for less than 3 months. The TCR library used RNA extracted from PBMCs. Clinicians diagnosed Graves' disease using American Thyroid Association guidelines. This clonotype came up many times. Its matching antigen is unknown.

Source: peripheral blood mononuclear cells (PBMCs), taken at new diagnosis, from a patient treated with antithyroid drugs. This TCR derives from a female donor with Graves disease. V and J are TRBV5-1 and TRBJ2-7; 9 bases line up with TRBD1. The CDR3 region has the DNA TGCGCCAGCAGCTTGGCCGGGACAGGGGAGCAGTACTTC. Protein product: CASSLAGTGEQYF.